A selection of T cell receptor beta chains follows, all from one sample in a study of cytomegalovirus exposure and HLA in healthy donors. Data came from immunoSEQ multiplex PCR; TCRdb stores just in-frame clones and leaves some out. The sample has approximately 160,000 clones; about 89% are singletons. The sequenced sample was PBMCs. All receptors derive from a woman aged 18-35 years in good health and CMV-seropositive. Each CDR3 is given with its conserved first and last residue. The D gene is left open where the match is weak. Expanded clones are given a class, and other clones once, few, many or no size at all.

J,V,size,D,CDR3,DNA
TRBJ2-1,TRBV21-1,.,.,CASSISSVPGQSWNEQFF,TGTGCCAGCAGCATATCGTCTGTACCGGGACAGTCTTGGAATGAGCAGTTCTTC
TRBJ2-7,TRBV6-5,few,.,CASTQDSLSYEQYF,TGTGCCAGCACTCAGGACAGCCTCTCCTACGAGCAGTACTTC
TRBJ1-1,TRBV27,.,.,CASSSTGIATEAFF,TGTGCCAGCAGTTCAACAGGGATTGCCACTGAAGCTTTCTTT
TRBJ2-5,TRBV5-1,.,.,CASSSSRVGETQYF,TGCGCCAGCAGCTCGAGCAGGGTTGGAGAGACCCAGTACTTC
TRBJ2-2,TRBV18,.,.,CASALWVAAGELFF,TGTGCCAGCGCGTTGTGGGTCGCGGCCGGGGAGCTGTTTTTT
TRBJ2-7,TRBV7-2,once,TRBD2,CASSLVPAGMEEQYF,TGTGCCAGCAGCTTAGTTCCAGCGGGAATGGAGGAGCAGTACTTC
TRBJ2-3,TRBV7-2,.,TRBD1,CASSFALGTGTDTQYF,TGTGCCAGCAGCTTCGCGTTAGGGACAGGGACAGATACGCAGTATTTT
TRBJ2-7,TRBV11-1,.,.,CASSLDHSSYEQYF,TGTGCCAGCAGCTTAGACCATAGCTCCTACGAGCAGTACTTC
TRBJ2-1,TRBV29-1,.,TRBD2,CSAGLAGPSEQFF,TGCAGCGCAGGGCTAGCGGGACCAAGTGAGCAGTTCTTC
TRBJ2-1,TRBV4-3,.,.,CASSQGESGFNEQFF,TGCGCCAGCAGCCAAGGGGAGTCCGGCTTCAATGAGCAGTTCTTC
TRBJ2-1,TRBV6-6,.,TRBD1,CASSPGHGTGGNEQFF,TGTGCCAGCAGCCCGGGCCACGGGACAGGGGGCAATGAGCAGTTCTTC
TRBJ2-1,TRBV11-1,.,.,CASSLNPGSGPYNEQFF,TGTGCCAGCAGCTTAAATCCAGGGTCCGGCCCCTACAATGAGCAGTTCTTC
TRBJ2-1,TRBV4-3,once,TRBD1,CASSQDYGTGVKNEQFF,TGCGCCAGCAGCCAAGATTATGGGACAGGGGTTAAGAATGAGCAGTTCTTC
TRBJ2-1,TRBV7-6,.,TRBD1,CASSPRTGQTSYNEQFF,TGTGCCAGCAGCCCACGGACAGGGCAAACCTCCTACAATGAGCAGTTCTTC
TRBJ2-5,TRBV10-3,.,TRBD2,CAISDGLAGVETQYF,TGTGCCATCAGTGATGGACTAGCGGGAGTCGAGACCCAGTACTTC
TRBJ2-7,TRBV5-1,.,TRBD2,CASSHRTSGSFYEQYF,TGCGCCAGCAGCCATCGCACTAGCGGGAGCTTCTACGAGCAGTACTTC
TRBJ2-1,TRBV6-4,medium-sized,TRBD2,CASSDSAGGYNEQFF,TGTGCCAGCAGTGACTCAGCGGGAGGGTACAATGAGCAGTTCTTC
TRBJ2-3,TRBV2,few,TRBD2,CASRAGTSGSLGTDTQYF,TGTGCCAGCAGAGCCGGGACTAGCGGGAGCTTGGGGACAGATACGCAGTATTTT
TRBJ1-4,TRBV6-1,.,.,CASSDRGRGIEKLFF,TGTGCCAGCAGTGATAGGGGCAGGGGTATTGAAAAACTGTTTTTT
TRBJ1-4,TRBV6-6,.,TRBD1,CASSGSGQAINEKLFF,TGTGCCAGCAGTGGATCGGGACAGGCAATTAATGAAAAACTGTTTTTT
TRBJ2-2,TRBV19,.,.,CASRETTGTSGGELFF,TGTGCCAGTAGGGAGACGACGGGTACGTCGGGCGGGGAGCTGTTTTTT
TRBJ2-7,TRBV28,.,.,CASSPMTGFFYEQYF,TGTGCCAGCAGTCCGATGACAGGATTTTTCTACGAGCAGTACTTC
TRBJ2-3,TRBV9,.,.,CASSGGTHTDTQYF,TGTGCCAGCAGCGGAGGGACTCACACAGATACGCAGTATTTT
TRBJ1-1,TRBV6-1,.,.,CASSPEGGRKAFF,TGTGCCAGCAGCCCGGAGGGCGGGAGGAAAGCTTTCTTT
TRBJ2-7,TRBV11-2,.,TRBD1,CASSPDRDFEQYF,TGTGCCAGCAGCCCGGACAGGGATTTCGAGCAGTACTTC
TRBJ1-2,TRBV30,.,TRBD1,CAWSGWTGESNYGYTF,TGTGCCTGGAGTGGCTGGACAGGGGAATCTAACTATGGCTACACCTTC
TRBJ1-3,TRBV29-1,.,.,CSVEDLTDFSGNTIYF,TGCAGCGTTGAAGATCTGACGGACTTCTCTGGAAACACCATATATTTT
TRBJ2-1,TRBV30,.,.,CAWSFTSYNEQFF,TGTGCCTGGAGTTTCACTTCCTACAATGAGCAGTTCTTC
TRBJ2-5,TRBV7-9,once,.,CASSLSLVTETQYF,TGTGCCAGCAGCTTATCTCTAGTAACCGAGACCCAGTACTTC
TRBJ2-4,TRBV4-1,.,TRBD1,CASSQDLLRDSENIQYF,TGCGCCAGCAGCCAAGATCTCCTCCGGGACAGCGAAAACATTCAGTACTTC
TRBJ1-2,TRBV27,once,TRBD1,CASSLSGQGAPLLGYTF,TGTGCCAGCAGTTTATCGGGACAGGGGGCCCCCCTCCTAGGCTACACCTTC
TRBJ1-3,TRBV6-5,.,.,CASSSTGGSGNTIYF,TGTGCCAGCAGTTCCACCGGGGGCTCTGGAAACACCATATATTTT
TRBJ2-1,TRBV4-2,.,TRBD1,CASSQEGDRGDNEQFF,TGTGCCAGCAGCCAAGAAGGGGACAGGGGAGACAATGAGCAGTTCTTC
TRBJ2-1,TRBV27,.,TRBD1,CASSRTGEGNEQFF,TGTGCCAGCAGCAGGACAGGGGAGGGCAATGAGCAGTTCTTC
TRBJ2-3,TRBV27,.,TRBD1,CASSHDRGPGADTQYF,TGTGCCAGCAGTCACGACAGGGGCCCAGGGGCAGATACGCAGTATTTT
TRBJ2-2,TRBV28,.,TRBD1,CASSSGTGEWGTGELFF,TGTGCCAGCAGTTCCGGGACAGGGGAATGGGGCACCGGGGAGCTGTTTTTT
TRBJ2-3,TRBV7-3,.,.,CASSTQGDTQYF,TGTGCCAGCAGCACGCAGGGGGATACGCAGTATTTT
TRBJ2-1,TRBV4-2,.,TRBD2,CASSQETSGRVWEQFF,TGTGCCAGCAGCCAGGAGACTAGCGGGAGGGTTTGGGAGCAGTTCTTC
TRBJ1-5,TRBV27,.,TRBD1,CASSSVQGAQPQHF,TGTGCCAGCAGTTCAGTCCAGGGGGCTCAGCCCCAGCATTTT
TRBJ1-5,TRBV7-8,.,.,CASSPHRSTRGNQPQHF,TGTGCCAGCAGCCCTCACCGATCAACAAGGGGGAATCAGCCCCAGCATTTT
TRBJ2-2,TRBV5-4,.,TRBD1,CASSGRDRGHGELFF,TGTGCCAGCAGCGGCCGGGACAGGGGGCACGGGGAGCTGTTTTTT
TRBJ2-7,TRBV30,.,.,CAWKTAAYEQYF,TGTGCCTGGAAGACAGCAGCCTACGAGCAGTACTTC
TRBJ2-7,TRBV5-5,.,.,CASSLDRATYEQYF,TGTGCCAGCAGCTTGGACAGGGCGACCTACGAGCAGTACTTC
TRBJ1-1,TRBV28,.,.,CASSSLYTEAFF,TGTGCCAGCAGTTCCCTTTACACTGAAGCTTTCTTT
TRBJ2-6,TRBV19,.,TRBD2,CASSIYRTSGSPGANVLTF,TGTGCCAGTAGTATCTACCGGACTAGCGGGAGCCCTGGGGCCAACGTCCTGACTTTC
TRBJ2-3,TRBV18,.,.,CASSPPSRARGTDTQYF,TGTGCCAGCTCACCACCGAGTCGGGCGAGGGGGACAGATACGCAGTATTTT
TRBJ2-1,TRBV5-4,once,TRBD2,CASSLAPAGGYNEQFF,TGTGCCAGCAGCTTGGCTCCAGCGGGGGGCTACAATGAGCAGTTCTTC
TRBJ2-7,TRBV7-2,.,TRBD2,CASRGVAGWEQYF,TGTGCCAGCAGGGGTGTAGCGGGATGGGAGCAGTACTTC
TRBJ2-1,TRBV2,.,.,CASRAESSYNEQFF,TGTGCCAGCAGAGCGGAAAGCTCCTACAATGAGCAGTTCTTC
TRBJ2-5,TRBV6-1,.,.,CASSERGYQETQYF,TGTGCCAGCAGTGAAAGAGGGTACCAAGAGACCCAGTACTTC
TRBJ1-1,TRBV4-3,few,.,CASSQESGRAFF,TGCGCCAGCAGCCAAGAATCGGGTAGGGCTTTCTTT
TRBJ1-1,TRBV29-1,.,.,CSVVRFREKDTEAFF,TGCAGCGTTGTACGGTTCCGGGAGAAAGACACTGAAGCTTTCTTT
TRBJ2-3,TRBV10-3,.,TRBD2,CAISDAPLAGGPDTQYF,TGTGCCATCAGTGATGCCCCCCTAGCGGGAGGGCCAGATACGCAGTATTTT
TRBJ2-1,TRBV5-1,.,.,CASSFLAEYNEQFF,TGCGCCAGCAGCTTTTTAGCGGAGTACAATGAGCAGTTCTTC
TRBJ2-1,TRBV7-9,.,TRBD2,CASRRRTSGRDNEQFF,TGTGCCAGCAGACGAAGGACTAGCGGGAGGGACAATGAGCAGTTCTTC